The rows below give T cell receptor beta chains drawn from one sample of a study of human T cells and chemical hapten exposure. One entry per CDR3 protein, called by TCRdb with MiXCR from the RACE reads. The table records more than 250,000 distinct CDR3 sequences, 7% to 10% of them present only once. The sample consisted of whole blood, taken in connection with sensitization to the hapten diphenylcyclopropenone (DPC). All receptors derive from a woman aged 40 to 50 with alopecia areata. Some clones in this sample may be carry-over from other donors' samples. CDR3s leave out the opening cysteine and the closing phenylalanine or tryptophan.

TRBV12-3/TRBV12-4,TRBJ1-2,ASSFPGVYGYT
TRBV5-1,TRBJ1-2,ASSPGGNYGYT
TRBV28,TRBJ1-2,ASSIGPNYGYT
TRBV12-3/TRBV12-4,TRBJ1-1,ASSGQANTEAF
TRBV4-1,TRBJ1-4,ASSQDGAGGASEKLF
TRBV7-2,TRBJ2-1,ASSPPRGPLSYNEQF
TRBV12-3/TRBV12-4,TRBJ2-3,ASSSVSGATDTQY
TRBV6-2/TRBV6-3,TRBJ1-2,ASRPQGNYGYT
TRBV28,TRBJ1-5,ASSLRRAVYSNQPQH
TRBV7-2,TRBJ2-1,ASSVNSGRDEQF
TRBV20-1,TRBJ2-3,SARDAAGGLDTQY
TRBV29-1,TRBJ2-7,SVHRGTGQY
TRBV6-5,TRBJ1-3,ASKTFSGNTIY
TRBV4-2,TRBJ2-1,ASSQGSTSGSWDEQF
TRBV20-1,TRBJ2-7,SARDGVGEQY
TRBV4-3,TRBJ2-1,ASSQETNNEQF
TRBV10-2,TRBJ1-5,ASSAVYQPQH
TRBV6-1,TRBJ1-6,ASSAQGYNSPLH
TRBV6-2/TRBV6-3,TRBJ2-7,ASSLRGLAAWEQY
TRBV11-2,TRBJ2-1,ASSFTGDNEQF
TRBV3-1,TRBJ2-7,ASSPTHGQRSEQY
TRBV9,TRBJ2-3,ASSVTPNADTQY
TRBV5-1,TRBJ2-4,ASSLAQGAGIQY
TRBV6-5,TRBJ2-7,ASSYSTRGSSYEQY
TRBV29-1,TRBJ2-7,SVGQGSYEQY
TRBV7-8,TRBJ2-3,ASSSPGQGEYTQY
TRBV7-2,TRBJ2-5,ASSSPSSETQY
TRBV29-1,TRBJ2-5,SVLPTERGTQY
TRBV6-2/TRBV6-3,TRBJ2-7,ASSGTSGSGYEQY
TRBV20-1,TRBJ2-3,SGERQGGSDTQY